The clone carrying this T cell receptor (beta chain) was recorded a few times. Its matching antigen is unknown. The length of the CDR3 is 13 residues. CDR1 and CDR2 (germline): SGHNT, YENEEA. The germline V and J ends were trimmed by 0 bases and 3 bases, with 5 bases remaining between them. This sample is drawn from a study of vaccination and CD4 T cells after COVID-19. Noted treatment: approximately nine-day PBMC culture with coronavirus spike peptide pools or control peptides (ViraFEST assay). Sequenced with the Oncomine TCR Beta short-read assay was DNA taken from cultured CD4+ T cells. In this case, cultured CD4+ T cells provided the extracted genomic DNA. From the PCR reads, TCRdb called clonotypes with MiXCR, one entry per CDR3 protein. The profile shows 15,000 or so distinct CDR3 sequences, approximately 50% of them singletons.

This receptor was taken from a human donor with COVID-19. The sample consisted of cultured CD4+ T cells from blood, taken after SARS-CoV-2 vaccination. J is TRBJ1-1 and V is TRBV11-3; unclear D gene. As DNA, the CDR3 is TGTGCCAGCAGCTTAGAGTCCTACACTGAAGCTTTCTTT. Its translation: CASSLESYTEAFF.